The TCR beta chain under discussion was sequenced for a study of blood T cells in healthy people across ages (dated by TCRdb to the mid-2010s). A note on the overall study: In model experiments, roughly one uniquely barcoded TCR beta cDNA molecule per two T cells was captured by template switching. Using the same blood draw, the study looked at two additional independent replicas of 1 million unique cDNA reads for two donors, one aged 18 to 29 and the other aged 80 or older. Using deep sequencing normalized with unique cDNA molecular identifiers, the study measured how TCR beta repertoire diversity changes with age. The donors were divided into four age groups: young (average roughly 15 years), middle-aged (approximately 39), aged (about 56) and long-lived (roughly 88).

A remark on this clonotype: What antigen it recognizes has not been identified. The input lacks base qualities; no much larger clone sits a single base away.

CDR3 length: 15 amino acids, cysteine to phenylalanine. The kept DNA is CDR3 alone, 45 bases in frame from the first base. V and J are truncated by 3 bases and 1 base respectively, leaving an intervening sequence of 12 bases. CDR1 KGHSH and CDR2 LQKENI were looked up in the germline V gene. Preparation of the library involved 5' RACE. For sequencing, an Illumina HiSeq 2500 was employed. A second 7 to 11 cycle PCR used a sample-barcoded 5' primer and a J-beta primer mix. A unique molecular identifier was introduced onto each TCR beta cDNA molecule by a template-switch 5' adaptor carrying 12 random nucleotides. At least 3 million CDR3-containing paired-end reads were obtained from each sample. First-strand cDNA was synthesized from all RNA with the Mint cDNA synthesis kit, primed by a TRBC-specific oligonucleotide. Following uracil-DNA glycosylase treatment, all cDNA underwent a first 18-cycle PCR with the universal primers M1SS and BC2_uni_R. From the authors' description of their analysis: Normalization of each sample was performed by random selection of 1 million high-quality reads, each carrying a distinct molecular identifier. Reads with shared molecular identifiers were discarded instead of being binned into consensus sequences. CDR3 identification, clonotype clustering and error correction used MiTCR with a Q25 quality threshold and the strictest error-elimination algorithm. A nonparametric unseen species model using Euler transformation provided a lower-bound estimate of total TCR beta diversity. TCRdb applied fastp at Q25 and MiXCR to the public reads, then kept only in-frame beta chains. Each entry merges the rows of one CDR3 protein and shows their most common DNA and genes. The V and J calls here are based on TCRdb, not the publication. The table for this sample lists around 800,000 distinct CDR3 sequences; roughly 25% of them were counted only once. The leading ten clones occupy 2.5% to 3.5% of the sample.

Donors were roughly 40 systemically healthy Caucasian individuals from Russia aged roughly 6 to 100 years. Each donor gave ten milliliters of peripheral blood, collected into EDTA-treated Vacutainer tubes. Ficoll-Paque density-gradient centrifugation was used to isolate PBMCs, with at least 7 million per sample. Total RNA was extracted from PBMCs with Trizol reagent, with at least 5.5 micrograms obtained per sample. For every donor, flow cytometry on a PBMC aliquot measured the percentage of naive CD45RAhigh/CD27high T cells. Results the study describes overall, beyond this receptor: Observed TCR beta diversity per million T cells fell roughly linearly with age, and a significant reduction was already apparent by age approximately 41. A strong correlation was found between observed TCR beta diversity and the percentage of naive T cells measured by flow cytometry. Estimates of total diversity from one million sequenced T cells were regarded as lower bounds and underestimates. Because profiling used bulk unsorted PBMCs, naive and antigen-experienced compartments could not be compared conclusively. Compared with the aged group, the long-lived group had more naive CD4+ T cells, fewer expanded clones and increased TCR diversity, suggesting age selection. The CMV infection status of donors was not known, potentially confounding age-related changes in expanded clonotypes.

These records were also assigned to another study, of T cells of mothers and their children. The second study, in turn, reports: The donors were nine systemically healthy Caucasian individuals, made up of three mothers and their six children. cDNA synthesis consumed the entire amount of extracted RNA, loaded at 1.5 ug RNA in each 15 ul reaction. In the second PCR, the M1S primer introduced both the sample barcodes and 2-4 random nucleotides. Each mother yielded over 9.5 million TCR beta CDR3 reads and each child 3 million to 3.5 million reads. In both related and unrelated pairs, thymic selection shapes the output of TCR recombination in a similar way, with inherited differences having only a minor effect. Related mother-child pairs always showed normalized repertoire overlap that was slightly higher than in unrelated mother-child pairs, though the difference was never significant. Persistent microchimeric T cell clones were not detected, at a sensitivity of about 90 clones per million clonotypes. To look for features that set related mother-child pairs apart from unrelated individuals, the researchers ran deep NGS to compare the TCR beta repertoires of mothers and children. The mean age was 40 +/- 4 years for the mothers and approximately 11 +/- 4 years for the children. Libraries were sequenced on Illumina HiSeq 2000 with 100+100 nt paired-end reads after adapter ligation with NEBNext reagents. To prevent cross-contamination, the mother and child libraries were prepared a month apart and were sequenced in separate runs. For each donor, between about 500,000 and 2,100,000 distinct TCR beta clonotypes were identified. Naive TCR beta clonotypes were estimated from low-frequency clonotypes matched to each donor's FACS-determined naive share, without sorting.

The sample comprised blood. In this chain, TRBV18 is recombined with TRBJ1-1; the D segment cannot be called with confidence. The sequence came from a boy aged 5-17 years in good health. The CDR3 in this case is CASSPSGPGNTEAFF. The nucleotide sequence reads TGTGCCAGCTCACCGTCTGGGCCGGGGAACACTGAAGCTTTCTTT.